The subject of this entry is one T cell receptor beta chain. What it binds is not known. One end of the junction varies from germline; a read error may be responsible. Primers: 60 Vbeta forward and 13 Jbeta reverse. TCRdb keeps only in-frame clones here, not all; method: immunoSEQ multiplex PCR. The data hold around 94,000 clones, with approximately 80% observed a single time. There are 15 residues in the CDR3. Germline CDR1 is MDHEN and CDR2 is SYDVKM. This sample was taken from a study of cytomegalovirus exposure and HLA in healthy donors. Overall study: Researchers previously reported finding fewer than 140 million unique TCR beta sequences from 170 million or so T cells. Study-wide findings and caveats: TCR beta V- and J-gene trimming, according to a later analysis, was linked to a missense DCLRE1C variant. TCR beta sequences reportedly predicted most subjects' HLA-A and HLA-B alleles accurately. Prior analysis indicated that the majority of TCR beta V segments exhibited productivity approximately 87% or approximately 30% of the time.

This receptor was taken from a male donor in good health and CMV-seropositive. Sequenced: PBMCs. The V and J genes are TRBV28 and TRBJ2-6; tentatively, D is TRBD1 (5 bases). This CDR3 reads CASKGLRLGANGLTF. The CDR3 DNA is TGTGCCAGCAAGGGGTTAAGGCTTGGGGCCAACGGCCTGACTTTC.